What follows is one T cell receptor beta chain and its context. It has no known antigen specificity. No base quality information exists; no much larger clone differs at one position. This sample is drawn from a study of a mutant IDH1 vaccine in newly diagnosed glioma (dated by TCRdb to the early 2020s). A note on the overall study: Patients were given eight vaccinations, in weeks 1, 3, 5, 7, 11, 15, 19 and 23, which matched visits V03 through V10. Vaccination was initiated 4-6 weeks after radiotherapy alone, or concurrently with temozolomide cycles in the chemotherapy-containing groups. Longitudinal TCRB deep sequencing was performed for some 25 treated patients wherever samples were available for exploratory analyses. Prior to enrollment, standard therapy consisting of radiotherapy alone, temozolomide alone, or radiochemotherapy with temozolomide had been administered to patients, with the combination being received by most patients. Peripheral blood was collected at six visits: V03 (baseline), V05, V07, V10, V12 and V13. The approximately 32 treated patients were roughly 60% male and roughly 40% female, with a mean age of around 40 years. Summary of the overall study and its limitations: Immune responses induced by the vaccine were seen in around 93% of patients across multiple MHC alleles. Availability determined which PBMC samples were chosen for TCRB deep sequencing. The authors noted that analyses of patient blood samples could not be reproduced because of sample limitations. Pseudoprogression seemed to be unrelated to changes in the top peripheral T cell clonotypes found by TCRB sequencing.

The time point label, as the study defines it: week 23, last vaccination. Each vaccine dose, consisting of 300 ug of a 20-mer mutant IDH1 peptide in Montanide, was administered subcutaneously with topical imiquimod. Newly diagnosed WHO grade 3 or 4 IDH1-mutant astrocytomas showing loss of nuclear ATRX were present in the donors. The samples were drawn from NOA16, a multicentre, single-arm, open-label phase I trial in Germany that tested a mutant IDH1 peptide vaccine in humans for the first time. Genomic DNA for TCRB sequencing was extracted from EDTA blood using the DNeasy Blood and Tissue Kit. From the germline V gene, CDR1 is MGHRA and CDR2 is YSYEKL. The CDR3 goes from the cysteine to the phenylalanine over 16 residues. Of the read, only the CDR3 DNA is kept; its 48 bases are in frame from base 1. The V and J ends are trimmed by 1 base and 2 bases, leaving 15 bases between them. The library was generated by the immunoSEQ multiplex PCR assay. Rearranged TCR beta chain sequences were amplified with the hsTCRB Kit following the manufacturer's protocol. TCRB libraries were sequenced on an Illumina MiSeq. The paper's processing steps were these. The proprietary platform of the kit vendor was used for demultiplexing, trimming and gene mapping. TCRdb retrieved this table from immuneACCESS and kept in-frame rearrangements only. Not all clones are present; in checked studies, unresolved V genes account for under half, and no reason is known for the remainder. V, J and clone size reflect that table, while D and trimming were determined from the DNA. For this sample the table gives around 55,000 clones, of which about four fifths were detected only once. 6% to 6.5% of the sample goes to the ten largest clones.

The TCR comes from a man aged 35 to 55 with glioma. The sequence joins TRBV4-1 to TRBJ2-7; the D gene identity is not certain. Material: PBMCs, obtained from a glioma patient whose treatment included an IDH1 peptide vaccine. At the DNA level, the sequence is TGCGCCAGCAGCCAAGTCGCGGTACAACCAACCTACGAGCAGTACTTC. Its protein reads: CASSQVAVQPTYEQYF.